This TCR beta chain is drawn from a study of regulatory T cells in long-lasting Graves disease. CDR3 regions were amplified by Arm-PCR using iRepertoire HTBI primers to build TCR beta libraries. TCRdb used MiXCR to reprocess the multiplex PCR reads, holding one entry per CDR3 protein. The table has approximately 540,000 distinct CDR3 sequences, about 12% seen once. In its sample, this clonotype was seen many times. Time point indicated: newly diagnosed GD, antithyroid drugs for less than 3 months. Isolated PBMC RNA provided the starting material for the TCR library. V was clipped by 2 bases and J by 3 bases, with 11 bases between them. Germline-derived CDR1 and CDR2 are SGHAT and FQNNGV. CDR3 length equals 14 residues. These sequences were also reported in another study, on T cells in Graves' hyperthyroidism and ophthalmopathy.

The sequence was obtained from a woman aged 25-40 years with Graves disease. The chain joins TRBV11-2 to TRBJ2-7; D might be TRBD2 (6 bases). The sample here was peripheral blood mononuclear cells (PBMCs), taken at new diagnosis, from a patient treated with antithyroid drugs. CDR3 in DNA: TGTGCCAGCAGCTTATTCCGCGGGGACTACGAGCAGTACTTC. The encoded protein is CASSLFRGDYEQYF. Supplemented by reference TRBV11-2 and TRBJ2-7, the full variable domain reads EAGVAQSPRYKIIEKRQSVAFWCNPISGHATLYWYQQILGQGPKLLIQFQNNGVVDDSQLPKDRFSAERLKGVDSTLKIQPAKLEDSAVYLCASSLFRGDYEQYFGPGTRLTVT.